A single sample gave rise to the 3 T cell receptor beta chains below, sequenced in a study of beta chain features in type 1 diabetes. The study reverse transcribed the entire isolated RNA, so it sequenced expressed TCRB transcripts. Only in-frame clones appear in the TCRdb table, and some are missing; sequencing was by immunoSEQ multiplex PCR. The sample holds around 500,000 clones, 10% to 12% seen once. The sequenced material came from naive CD4+ T cells from blood. The receptors originated from a woman in her late teens or twenties in good health.

This clone was counted between two and nine times. V usage is TRBV7-2 and J usage is TRBJ1-2, with D unclear. Germline lookup yields CDR1 SGHTA and CDR2 FQGNSA. Trimming left V 8 bases short and J 4 bases short, with 14 bases between. This CDR3 spans 13 amino acids. The CDR3: CASSNGWAYGYTF. The CDR3 coding sequence is TGTGCCAGCTCCAACGGGTGGGCCTATGGCTACACCTTC.

The rearrangement links TRBV6-5 to TRBJ2-6; D unresolved. CDR3 length equals 13 residues. Trimming removed 7 bases at V and 1 base at J, with 5 bases between. Germline CDR1 and CDR2: MNHEY and SVGAGI. The CDR3 loop reads CASTLSGANVLTF. The CDR3, as DNA: TGTGCCAGCACGCTATCTGGGGCCAACGTCCTGACTTTC.

This clone was seen more than once but under ten times. The gene calls are TRBV7-9 and TRBJ1-1, with 7 bases identical to TRBD1. The V segment lost 4 bases and the J segment 7 bases; nucleotides outside the gene matches: 3. This CDR3 has 12 amino acids. Per the germline V gene, CDR1 is SEHNR and CDR2 is FQNEAQ (reference sequence). CDR3 region: CASSSRQGEAFF. The CDR3 nucleotides read TGTGCCAGCAGCTCCCGACAGGGTGAAGCTTTCTTT.